This T cell receptor beta chain was sequenced in a study of early T cells in non-severe SARS-CoV-2 infection. Study-level background: Bulk RNA isolated from unsorted whole blood underwent sequencing; chains were not paired. Study-wide points: The study's VDJdb matching favored anti-spike CD8 responses and missed private and CD4 specificities.

Germline CDR1 is SGDLS and CDR2 is YYNGEE. V dropped 2 bases and J dropped 3 bases, with 8 bases sitting between them. The CDR3 sequence is 13 residues long. About this clonotype itself: Antigen: not known.

Individual cDNA molecules were tagged with unique molecular identifiers. In TCRdb, the 5' RACE reads were re-called with MiXCR into one record per CDR3 protein. The table has 60,000 to 75,000 distinct CDR3 sequences, approximately 11% seen once. The source material was whole blood, sampled at baseline. The receptor comes from an adult who was a healthcare worker with PCR-confirmed SARS-CoV-2 infection or an uninfected control (not recorded which). V is TRBV9 and J is TRBJ1-2; D not certain. The CDR3 coding sequence is TGTGCCAGCAGCGTCGGCCGCGACTATGGCTACACCTTC. Translating gives CASSVGRDYGYTF.